This TCR beta chain was sequenced during a study of B cell selection in AIRE deficiency. Regulatory T cells were sorted as CD4+CD25hiCD127low/negative. Sequenced by immunoSEQ multiplex PCR; TCRdb stores in-frame clones only, minus some. This table holds about 22,000 clones, 80% to 95% found once. Trimming took off 4 bases at V and 6 bases at J, with 10 bases between the two ends. Germline CDR1 is SEHNR and CDR2 is FQNEAQ (reference sequence). The CDR3 is 13 residues long. This clonotype was obtained from a human donor in good health. Sequencing input: CD4+CD25+ Tregs sorted from PBMCs. V and J are TRBV7-9 and TRBJ2-1; D is perhaps TRBD2 (5 bases). CDR3 residues: CASSYGIFNEQFF. The CDR3 DNA reads as TGTGCCAGCAGCTACGGGATATTCAATGAGCAGTTCTTC.